Each of the 8 T cell receptor beta chains below was sequenced from the same sample in a study of patients and donors after allogeneic stem cell transplantation. Each CDR3 protein gets one entry after TCRdb re-called the RT-PCR reads with MiXCR. The table includes about a million distinct CDR3 sequences, 15% to 20% detected once. What was sequenced was blood, either unsorted or a sorted T cell fraction (not recorded which). Every receptor here comes from a human donor who was either an allogeneic HSCT recipient or a stem cell or donor lymphocyte infusion donor (not recorded which). It is not recorded whose cells these are; they may come from a transplant donor.

The chain uses TRBV5-5 and TRBJ1-3; D perhaps matches TRBD1 (5 bases). The ends were cut back, 1 base at V and 0 bases at J, with 8 bases in the middle. Germline V gene data show CDR1 as SGHKS and CDR2 as YYEKEE (reference sequence). The CDR3 has 15 amino acids. The CDR3 protein is CASSLQGISGNTIYF. The CDR3 DNA sequence: TGTGCCAGCAGCTTGCAGGGTATCTCTGGAAACACCATATATTTT.

This clonotype showed up just a few times. The rearrangement joins TRBV20-1 to TRBJ1-1, with TRBD1 matching 11 bases. This CDR3 region has 11 residues. Germline loops: CDR1 DFQATT, CDR2 SNEGSKA (reference sequence). The CDR3 DNA reads as TGCAAGGGACAGGGGGGAACTGAAGCTTTCTTT. Translating gives CKGQGGTEAFF.

The rearrangement uses TRBV6-2 or TRBV6-3 and TRBJ1-1, with TRBD1 as a possible D gene (5 bases). From germline, CDR1 is MNHEY and CDR2 SVGEGT. The length of the CDR3 is 11 residues. Trimming removed 8 bases from V and 7 bases from J, with 11 bases in between. CDR3 sequence (DNA): TGTGCCAGCGTACGGGGCATTGAAGCTTTCTTT. Its translation: CASVRGIEAFF.

This clonotype was counted many times. The rearrangement uses TRBV4-1 and TRBJ2-3, with TRBD1 identical over 7 bases. J lost 5 bases, V lost 3 bases, and 8 bases had no gene match. There are 15 residues in the CDR3. Germline V gives CDR1 MGHRA, CDR2 YSYEKL. CDR3: CASSHATGKGDTQYF. CDR3 nucleotides: TGCGCCAGCAGCCACGCGACAGGGAAGGGAGATACGCAGTATTTT.

V and J are TRBV9 and TRBJ1-1, with no clear D. There are 15 residues in the CDR3. V dropped 0 bases and J dropped 0 bases, with 9 bases sitting between them. CDR1 is SGDLS, CDR2 YYNGEE, per germline. For the CDR3, the DNA is TGTGCCAGCAGCGTAGCTGTGGGAATGAACACTGAAGCTTTCTTT. This gives the protein CASSVAVGMNTEAFF.

The V call is TRBV7-8, the J call TRBJ2-7; D not resolved. V was clipped by 4 bases and J by 5 bases, with 15 bases between them. This CDR3 has 14 residues. Germline V gene data show CDR1 as SGHVS and CDR2 as FQNEAQ. Here the CDR3 DNA reads TGTGCCAGCAGCTCCATCGTAGGAGACAACGAGCAGTACTTC. It yields the protein CASSSIVGDNEQYF.

This clonotype was seen many times. V and J are TRBV27 and TRBJ2-2; 11 positions agree with TRBD1. CDR3 length equals 15 residues. The germline gives CDR1 MNHEY, CDR2 SMNVEV (reference sequence). The trim removed 6 bases at V and 2 bases at J, leaving 2 bases unmatched. The CDR3 sequence is CASSRTGGNTGELFF. The CDR3 region has the DNA TGTGCCAGCAGCCGGACAGGGGGCAACACCGGGGAGCTGTTTTTT.

This clonotype has only a few counts. The rearrangement uses TRBV11-2 and TRBJ2-4; 9 positions agree with TRBD2. The CDR3 contains 19 residues. Germline V lookup: CDR1 SGHAT, CDR2 FQNNGV. After removal of 5 bases from V and 3 bases from J, the junction contained 17 bases not matched to a gene. The CDR3, as DNA: TGTGCCAGCAGCCCCATTAGCGGGAGTCACCAAGGAGGCAAAAACATTCAGTACTTC. It codes for CASSPISGSHQGGKNIQYF.